This TCR beta chain was found in a study of blood T cell repertoires in COVID-19. Study-wide context: T cells, B-cell-depleted T cells, or PBMCs provided the cDNA or gDNA that served as material.

Participants were aged roughly 18 to 90 years from approximately 24 US areas. Clinical histories supplied by participants themselves formed the basis of cohort assignment. This CDR3 has 14 residues. From germline, CDR1 is SNHLY and CDR2 FYNNEI. The V segment lost 4 bases and the J segment 4 bases; nucleotides outside the gene matches: 5. Only in-frame clones appear in the TCRdb table, and some are missing; sequencing was by immunoSEQ multiplex PCR. The sample holds roughly 430,000 clones, roughly 88% seen once. This chain connects TRBV2 to TRBJ1-2; 8 nucleotides align to TRBD1. This receptor was identified in a woman aged 40 to 50 with acute COVID-19. The material sequenced was PBMCs or T cells enriched from blood (not recorded which). The DNA for the CDR3 is TGTGCCAGCAGTGTTGGGACAGGAATCTATGGCTACACCTTC. Translated: CASSVGTGIYGYTF.